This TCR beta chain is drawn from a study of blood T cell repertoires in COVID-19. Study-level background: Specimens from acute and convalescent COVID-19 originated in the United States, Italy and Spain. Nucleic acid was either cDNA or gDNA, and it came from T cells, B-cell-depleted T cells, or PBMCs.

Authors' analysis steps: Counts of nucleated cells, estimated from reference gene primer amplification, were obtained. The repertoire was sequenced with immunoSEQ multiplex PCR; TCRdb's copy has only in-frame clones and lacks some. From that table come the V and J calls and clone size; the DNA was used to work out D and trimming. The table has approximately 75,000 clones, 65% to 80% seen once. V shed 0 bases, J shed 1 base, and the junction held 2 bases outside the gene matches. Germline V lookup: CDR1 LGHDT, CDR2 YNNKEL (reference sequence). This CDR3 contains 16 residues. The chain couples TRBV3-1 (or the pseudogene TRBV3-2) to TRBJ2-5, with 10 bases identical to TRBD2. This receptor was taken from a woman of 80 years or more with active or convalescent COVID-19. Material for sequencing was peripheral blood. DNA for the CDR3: TGTGCCAGCAGCCAAGAGGCTAGCGGGGGCCAAGAGACCCAGTACTTC. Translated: CASSQEASGGQETQYF.